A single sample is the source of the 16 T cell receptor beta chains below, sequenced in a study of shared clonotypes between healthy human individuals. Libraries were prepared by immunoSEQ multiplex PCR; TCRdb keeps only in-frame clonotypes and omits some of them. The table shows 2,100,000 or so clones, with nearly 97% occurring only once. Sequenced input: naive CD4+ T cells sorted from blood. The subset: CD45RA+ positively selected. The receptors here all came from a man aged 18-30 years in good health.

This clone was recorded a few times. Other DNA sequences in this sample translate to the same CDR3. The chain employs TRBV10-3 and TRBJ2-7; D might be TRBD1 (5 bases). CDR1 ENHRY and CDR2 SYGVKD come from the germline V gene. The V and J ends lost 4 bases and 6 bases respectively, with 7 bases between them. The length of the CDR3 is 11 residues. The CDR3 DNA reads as TGTGCCATCAGTGCAGGGTCCGAGCAGTACTTC. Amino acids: CAISAGSEQYF.

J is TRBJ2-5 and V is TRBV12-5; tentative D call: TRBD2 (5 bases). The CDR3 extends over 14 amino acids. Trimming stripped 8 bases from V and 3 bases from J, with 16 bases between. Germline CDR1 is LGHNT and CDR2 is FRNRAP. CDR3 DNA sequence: TGTGCTAGTCCCCCCCAGTTGAGGGAAGAGACCCAGTACTTC. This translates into CASPPQLREETQYF.

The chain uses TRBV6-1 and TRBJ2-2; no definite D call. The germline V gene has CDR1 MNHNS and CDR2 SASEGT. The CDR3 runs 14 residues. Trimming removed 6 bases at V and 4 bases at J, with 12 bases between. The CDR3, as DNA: TGTGCCAGCAGAGGACCGCCGGGCACCGGGGAGCTGTTTTTT. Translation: CASRGPPGTGELFF.

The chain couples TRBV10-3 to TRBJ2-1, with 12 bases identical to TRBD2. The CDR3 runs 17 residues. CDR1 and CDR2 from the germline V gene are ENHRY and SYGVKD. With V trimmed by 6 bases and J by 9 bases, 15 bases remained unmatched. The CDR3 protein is CAIRTEGASGRASEQFF. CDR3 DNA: TGTGCCATCAGAACCGAGGGGGCTAGCGGGAGGGCCAGTGAGCAGTTCTTC.

Here the CDR3 reads CASSQGTGVGTGELFF. CDR3 bases: TGCGCCAGCAGCCAAGGGACAGGGGTGGGGACCGGGGAGCTGTTTTTT. The genes are TRBV4-3 and TRBJ2-2; 9 nucleotides align to TRBD1. This CDR3 region has 16 residues. J was trimmed by 5 bases and V by 1 base; bases with no gene match: 5. In germline, CDR1 is LGHNA, CDR2 YSLEER.

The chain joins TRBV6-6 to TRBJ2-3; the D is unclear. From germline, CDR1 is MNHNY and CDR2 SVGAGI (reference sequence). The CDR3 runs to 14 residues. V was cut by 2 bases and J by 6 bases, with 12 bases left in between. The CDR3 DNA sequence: TGTGCCAGCAGTTACAGCCAGTCTCGGGATACGCAGTATTTT. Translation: CASSYSQSRDTQYF.

CDR3 residues: CASSQDWRSYNEQFF. The CDR3 DNA sequence: TGCGCCAGCAGCCAAGACTGGCGGTCCTACAATGAGCAGTTCTTC. V usage is TRBV4-1 and J usage is TRBJ2-1; no clear D. V was shortened by 0 bases and J by 1 base, with 7 bases between the two germline ends. The CDR3 is made up of 15 amino acids. Germline V CDR1 and CDR2: MGHRA, YSYEKL.

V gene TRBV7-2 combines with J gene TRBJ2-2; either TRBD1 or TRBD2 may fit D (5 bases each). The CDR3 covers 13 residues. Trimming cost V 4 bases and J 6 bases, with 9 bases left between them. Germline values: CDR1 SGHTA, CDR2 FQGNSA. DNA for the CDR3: TGTGCCAGCAGCTCGACAGCGGCCGGGGAGCTGTTTTTT. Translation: CASSSTAAGELFF.

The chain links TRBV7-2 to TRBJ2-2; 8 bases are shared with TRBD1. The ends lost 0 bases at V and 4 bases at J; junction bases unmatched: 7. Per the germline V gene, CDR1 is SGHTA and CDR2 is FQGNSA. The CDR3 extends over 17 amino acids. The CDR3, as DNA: TGTGCCAGCAGCTTAGCCGGGACAGGACACCTCACCGGGGAGCTGTTTTTT. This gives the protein CASSLAGTGHLTGELFF. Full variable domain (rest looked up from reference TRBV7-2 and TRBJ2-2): GAGVSQSPSNKVTEKGKDVELRCDPISGHTALYWYRQSLGQGLEFLIYFQGNSAPDKSGLPSDRFSAERTGGSVSTLTIQRTQQEDSAVYLCASSLAGTGHLTGELFFGEGSRLTVL.

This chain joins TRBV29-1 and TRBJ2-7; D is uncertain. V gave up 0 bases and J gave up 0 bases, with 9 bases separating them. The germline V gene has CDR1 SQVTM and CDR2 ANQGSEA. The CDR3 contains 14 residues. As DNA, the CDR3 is TGCAGCGTTGAAGATACAGCATACTCCTACGAGCAGTACTTC. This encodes CSVEDTAYSYEQYF.

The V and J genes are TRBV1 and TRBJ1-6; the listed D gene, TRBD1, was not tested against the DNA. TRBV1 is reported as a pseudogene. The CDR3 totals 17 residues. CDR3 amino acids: CTSSRHRTGGINSPLHF. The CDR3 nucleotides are TGCACCAGCAGCCGGCATAGGACAGGGGGTATCAATTCACCCCTCCACTTT.

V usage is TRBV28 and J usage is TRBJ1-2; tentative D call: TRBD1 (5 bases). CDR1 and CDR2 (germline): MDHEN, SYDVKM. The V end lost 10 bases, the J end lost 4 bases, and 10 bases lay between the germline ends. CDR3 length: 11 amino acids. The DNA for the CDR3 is TGTGCCATTGGGACCTCCTATGGCTACACCTTC. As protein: CAIGTSYGYTF.

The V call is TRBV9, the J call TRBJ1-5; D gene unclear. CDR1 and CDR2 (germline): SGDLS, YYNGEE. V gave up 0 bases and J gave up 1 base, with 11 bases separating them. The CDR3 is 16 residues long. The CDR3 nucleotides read TGTGCCAGCAGCGTAGAGGAGCAGAAAAGCAATCAGCCCCAGCATTTT. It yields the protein CASSVEEQKSNQPQHF.

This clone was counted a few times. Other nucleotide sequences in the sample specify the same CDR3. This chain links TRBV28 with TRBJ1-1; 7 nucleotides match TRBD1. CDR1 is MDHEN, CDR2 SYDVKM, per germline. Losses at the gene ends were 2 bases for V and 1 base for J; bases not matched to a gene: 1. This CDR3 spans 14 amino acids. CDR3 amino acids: CASSLQGGNTEAFF. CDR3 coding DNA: TGTGCCAGCAGTTTACAGGGGGGGAACACTGAAGCTTTCTTT.

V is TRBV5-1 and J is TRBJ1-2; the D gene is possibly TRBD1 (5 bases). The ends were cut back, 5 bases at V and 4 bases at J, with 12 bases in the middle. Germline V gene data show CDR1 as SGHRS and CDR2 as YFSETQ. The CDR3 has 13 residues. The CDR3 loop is CASREGRSYGYTF. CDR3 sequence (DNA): TGCGCCAGCAGGGAGGGACGGTCCTATGGCTACACCTTC.

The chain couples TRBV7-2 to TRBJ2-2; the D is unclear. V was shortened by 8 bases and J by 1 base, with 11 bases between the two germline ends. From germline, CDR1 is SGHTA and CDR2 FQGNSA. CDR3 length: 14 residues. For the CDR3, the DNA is TGTGCCAGCGGGCCTCCGGGGAACACCGGGGAGCTGTTTTTT. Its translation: CASGPPGNTGELFF.